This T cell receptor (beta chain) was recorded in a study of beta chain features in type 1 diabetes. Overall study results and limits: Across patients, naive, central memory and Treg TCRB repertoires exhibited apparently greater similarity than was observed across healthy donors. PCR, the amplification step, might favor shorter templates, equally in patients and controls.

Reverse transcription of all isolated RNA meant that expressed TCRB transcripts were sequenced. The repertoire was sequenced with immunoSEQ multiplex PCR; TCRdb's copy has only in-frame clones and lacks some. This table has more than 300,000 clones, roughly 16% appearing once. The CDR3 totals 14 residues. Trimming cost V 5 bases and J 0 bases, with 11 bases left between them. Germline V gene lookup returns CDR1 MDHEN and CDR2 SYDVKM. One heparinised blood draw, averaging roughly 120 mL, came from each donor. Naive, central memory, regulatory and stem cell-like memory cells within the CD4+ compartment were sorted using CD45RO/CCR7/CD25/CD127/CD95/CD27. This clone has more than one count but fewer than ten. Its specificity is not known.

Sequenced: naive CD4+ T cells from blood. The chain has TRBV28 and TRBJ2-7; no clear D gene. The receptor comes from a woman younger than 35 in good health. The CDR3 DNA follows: TGTGCCAGCAGTAGTCCGGTTCCCTCCTACGAGCAGTACTTC. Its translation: CASSSPVPSYEQYF.